The 27 T cell receptor beta chains listed next were all sequenced from one sample in a study of cytomegalovirus exposure and HLA in healthy donors. Produced via immunoSEQ multiplex PCR; TCRdb's table is partial and in-frame only. The table has tens of thousands of clones, approximately 95% seen once; the top ten hold 1.5% to 2%. Material: PBMCs. Source of these receptors: a man younger than 35 in good health and CMV-seropositive.

The chain links TRBV4-2 to TRBJ2-3, with D perhaps matching TRBD1 (6 bases). This CDR3 spans 16 amino acids. The V end was cut by 0 bases, the J end by 4 bases, with 14 bases between. Germline V gene data show CDR1 as LGHNA and CDR2 as YNFKEQ. The CDR3: CASSQDPAGAADTQYF. DNA for the CDR3: TGTGCCAGCAGCCAAGATCCGGCAGGGGCGGCAGATACGCAGTATTTT.

This sequence joins TRBV18 and TRBJ1-2; 11 nucleotides line up with TRBD1. V lost 6 bases, J lost 3 bases, and 3 bases stayed unmatched. This CDR3 is 14 amino acids long. Germline values: CDR1 KGHSH, CDR2 LQKENI. The CDR3 loop is CASSQGQGDYGYTF. The CDR3 region has the DNA TGTGCCAGCTCGCAGGGACAGGGGGACTATGGCTACACCTTC.

This clone was seen once. The chain has TRBV7-9 and TRBJ1-4; 11 nucleotides agree with TRBD1. Germline CDR1 and CDR2: SEHNR and FQNEAQ (reference sequence). V shed 4 bases and J 3 bases; nucleotides not matched to a gene: 13. The CDR3 sequence is 19 residues long. CDR3 coding DNA: TGTGCCAGCAGCTCGGAGAGAATAGAGGACAGGGGGCCTAATGAAAAACTGTTTTTT. The encoded protein is CASSSERIEDRGPNEKLFF.

This chain uses TRBV2 with TRBJ1-4; TRBD1 is a possible D gene (6 bases). This CDR3 has 15 amino acids. The V gene lost 6 bases and the J gene lost 3 bases, with 14 bases spanning the gap. The germline V gene has CDR1 SNHLY and CDR2 FYNNEI. CDR3 amino acids: CASRYQGQANEKLFF. CDR3 nucleotide sequence: TGTGCCAGCAGGTATCAGGGGCAGGCTAATGAAAAACTGTTTTTT.

This clone was counted between two and nine times. The chain has TRBV6-6 and TRBJ1-5; maybe TRBD1 (5 bases). Between the trimmed V and J ends, which lost 6 bases and 4 bases, there was a span of 13 bases. This CDR3 has 14 residues. CDR1 and CDR2 from the germline V gene are MNHNY and SVGAGI (reference sequence). CDR3 amino acids: CASRAGWGNQPQHF. The DNA for the CDR3 is TGTGCCAGCAGGGCGGGGTGGGGGAATCAGCCCCAGCATTTT.

The chain is built from TRBV19 and TRBJ1-1, with 7 bases lining up with TRBD1. The junction had 4 bases not matched to a gene; V was cut back by 8 bases and J by 4 bases. This CDR3 has 12 residues. Germline values: CDR1 LNHDA, CDR2 SQIVND (reference sequence). CDR3 nucleotide sequence: TGTGCCAGTTTTGCAGGGGGCACTGAAGCTTTCTTT. Translation gives CASFAGGTEAFF.

The rearrangement uses TRBV10-3 and TRBJ1-1; tentatively, D is TRBD1 (5 bases). Per the germline V gene, CDR1 is ENHRY and CDR2 is SYGVKD. The CDR3 consists of 14 residues. V lost 3 bases and J lost 0, with 8 bases in between. The CDR3 loop reads CAISDGDLNTEAFF. CDR3 DNA sequence: TGTGCCATCAGTGATGGGGACTTGAACACTGAAGCTTTCTTT.

The V and J genes are TRBV9 and TRBJ2-3, with D possibly matching TRBD2 (6 bases). Between the trimmed V and J ends, which lost 2 bases and 3 bases, there was a span of 13 bases. This CDR3 has 15 residues. Germline V gene lookup returns CDR1 SGDLS and CDR2 YYNGEE. CDR3 sequence (DNA): TGTGCCAGCAGCGTTAATAGCGGATATACAGATACGCAGTATTTT. Protein product: CASSVNSGYTDTQYF.

This sequence joins TRBV10-3 and TRBJ2-2; D is uncertain. In germline, CDR1 is ENHRY, CDR2 SYGVKD. CDR3 size: 13 residues. V was pared by 4 bases and J by 4 bases, with 7 bases between. The CDR3 coding sequence is TGTGCCATCAGTGGGGCTGGCACCGGGGAGCTGTTTTTT. Translation gives CAISGAGTGELFF.

This rearrangement joins TRBV5-8 to TRBJ2-1; 8 positions agree with TRBD2. Germline V CDR1 and CDR2: SGHTS, YDEGEE. This CDR3 spans 18 amino acids. After removal of 0 bases from V and 4 bases from J, the junction contained 12 bases not matched to a gene. In DNA form, the CDR3 reads TGTGCCAGCAGCTTGGATCATAGGTCTAGCGGGTATTACAATGAGCAGTTCTTC. Its translation is CASSLDHRSSGYYNEQFF. Drawing the rest from reference TRBV5-8 and TRBJ2-1, the complete variable domain is EAGVTQSPTHLIKTRGQQATLRCSPISGHTSVYWYQQALGLGLQFLLWYDEGEERNRGNFPPRFSGRQFPNYSSELNVNALELEDSALYLCASSLDHRSSGYYNEQFFGPGTRLTVL.

The rearrangement uses TRBV4-1 and TRBJ1-3; tentative D call: TRBD1 (6 bases). V lost 6 bases and J 4 bases, leaving 7 bases between the germline ends. CDR1 and CDR2 (germline): MGHRA, YSYEKL. This CDR3 region has 12 residues. The CDR3 nucleotides read TGCGCCAGCAGGGACAGAGGAAACACCATATATTTT. This sequence encodes CASRDRGNTIYF.

This chain joins TRBV4-1 and TRBJ2-2; 12 bases agree with TRBD2. The junction had 9 bases not matched to a gene; V was cut back by 3 bases and J by 4 bases. Germline loops: CDR1 MGHRA, CDR2 YSYEKL. The CDR3 runs to 18 residues. The CDR3 DNA reads as TGCGCCAGCAGCCACGGACTAGCGGGATGGAGGAGCACCGGGGAGCTGTTTTTT. Translated, it gives CASSHGLAGWRSTGELFF.

V gene TRBV21-1 combines with J gene TRBJ1-1; no DNA check was done on the table's D call, TRBD1. TRBV21-1 has pseudogene status. The CDR3 sequence is 15 residues long. In DNA, the CDR3 is TGTGCCAGCAGCAAAGAGACAGGGGGCGCGGGTGAAGCTTTCTTT. Its protein is CASSKETGGAGEAFF.

CDR3 nucleotides: TGTGCCGCACAGGAGAACACTGAAGCTTTCTTT. Amino acids: CAAQENTEAFF. The rearrangement joins TRBV10-3 to TRBJ1-1; D is possibly TRBD1 (5 bases). Germline CDR1 reads ENHRY; CDR2 reads SYGVKD. This CDR3 is built from 11 residues. V lost 11 bases and J lost 1, with 8 bases in between.

The chain carries TRBV28 and TRBJ1-1, with D maybe TRBD1 (5 bases). This CDR3 comprises 13 residues. Looked up from germline, CDR1 is MDHEN and CDR2 is SYDVKM. V lost 7 bases to trimming and J lost 8 bases, with 17 bases between them. The CDR3 loop reads CASISRVGREAFF. The DNA of the CDR3 is TGTGCCAGCATCTCCAGGGTGGGGCGCGAAGCTTTCTTT.

The chain is built from TRBV27 and TRBJ1-1; the D is unclear. CDR1 is MNHEY, CDR2 SMNVEV, per germline (reference sequence). The CDR3 contains 12 residues. V shed 9 bases and J shed 4 bases, with 12 bases lying between them. CDR3 DNA: TGTGCCAGGGCGATCGACATCACTGAAGCTTTCTTT. Its translation: CARAIDITEAFF.

V usage is TRBV21-1 and J usage is TRBJ2-7; whether TRBD1, the table's D call, matches the DNA was not checked. TRBV21-1 is a pseudogene segment. The CDR3 sequence is 15 residues long. DNA for the CDR3: TGTGCCAGCAGCGACAGGGAGACTTTAACCTACGAGCAGTACTTC. Its translation is CASSDRETLTYEQYF.

V usage is TRBV9 and J usage is TRBJ2-2, with 9 bases that match TRBD2. V lost 0 bases and J lost 2; bases outside the gene matches: 14. The length of the CDR3 is 20 residues. Germline values: CDR1 SGDLS, CDR2 YYNGEE. DNA of the CDR3: TGTGCCAGCAGCGTAGAGTTCGAGCGGGAGGCACAAATAAACACCGGGGAGCTGTTTTTT. Amino acid sequence: CASSVEFEREAQINTGELFF.

This clone appeared a single time. The chain recombines TRBV19 with TRBJ2-1; TRBD1 might be the D (6 bases). CDR3 length equals 10 residues. Trimming pared 6 bases from V and 9 bases from J, leaving 6 bases between. In germline, CDR1 is LNHDA, CDR2 SQIVND (reference sequence). The CDR3 protein is CASRGGEQFF. In DNA, the CDR3 is TGTGCCAGTAGAGGGGGTGAGCAGTTCTTC.

This chain links TRBV7-9 with TRBJ1-1; tentatively, D is TRBD1 (5 bases). Trimming removed 1 base at V and 2 bases at J, with 11 bases between. Germline values: CDR1 SEHNR, CDR2 FQNEAQ (reference sequence). CDR3 length equals 15 residues. The CDR3, as DNA: TGTGCCAGCAGCTTAGATGGGGGGGACAACACTGAAGCTTTCTTT. Translated, it gives CASSLDGGDNTEAFF.

V is TRBV30 and J is TRBJ1-3; no clear D. The CDR3 contains 14 residues. Germline CDR1 GTSNPN, CDR2 SVGIG (reference sequence). Trimming took off 3 bases at V and 1 base at J, with 10 bases between the two ends. CDR3 coding DNA: TGTGCCTGGAGCCCCCCCCGGTCTGGAAACACCATATATTTT. It translates to CAWSPPRSGNTIYF.

The gene calls are TRBV2 and TRBJ1-1; D ambiguous. The CDR3 is 16 amino acids. Trimming removed 3 bases at V and 0 bases at J, with 14 bases between. CDR1 and CDR2 from the germline V gene are SNHLY and FYNNEI. The CDR3 DNA reads TGTGCCAGCAGTGACCTAATACCCTTCATGAACACTGAAGCTTTCTTT. Protein sequence: CASSDLIPFMNTEAFF.

This chain connects TRBV15 to TRBJ2-2, with a tentative D call TRBD1 (6 bases). This CDR3 spans 16 amino acids. V was pared by 3 bases and J by 1 base, with 12 bases between. Germline V gene data show CDR1 as LNHNV and CDR2 as YYDKDF (reference sequence). The CDR3 DNA reads as TGTGCCACCAGCAGCTGGACAGCCAGGAACACCGGGGAGCTGTTTTTT. Its translation is CATSSWTARNTGELFF.

The rearrangement uses TRBV27 and TRBJ2-2; 8 positions agree with TRBD2. V was pared by 4 bases and J by 6 bases, with 7 bases of the junction left unmatched. The CDR3 covers 15 residues. The germline V gene encodes CDR1 MNHEY and CDR2 SMNVEV (reference sequence). The CDR3 protein is CASSSPTREAGELFF. CDR3 in DNA: TGTGCCAGCAGTTCCCCCACGCGGGAGGCCGGGGAGCTGTTTTTT.

This clone was counted a single time. The chain uses TRBV9 and TRBJ2-7, with TRBD2 matching over 15 bases. V shed 3 bases and J 6 bases; nucleotides not matched to a gene: 10. The CDR3 length is 17 residues. Per germline, CDR1 SGDLS and CDR2 YYNGEE. CDR3 nucleotides: TGTGCCAGCAGCGGGGGGGGACTAGCGGGAGGTTCCAGCGAGCAGTACTTC. Translation: CASSGGGLAGGSSEQYF.

The V gene is TRBV4-2, the J gene TRBJ2-7; D might be TRBD1 (6 bases). The CDR3 is made up of 12 amino acids. Trimming pared 3 bases from V and 4 bases from J, leaving 7 bases between. CDR1 is LGHNA and CDR2 is YNFKEQ in the germline V gene. Written as DNA, the CDR3 is TGTGCCAGCAGCCAGGACAGTTACGAGCAGTACTTC. Its translation: CASSQDSYEQYF.

The chain is built from TRBV2 and TRBJ1-2, with D possibly being TRBD1 (5 bases). This CDR3 is 12 amino acids long. The germline V and J ends were trimmed by 6 bases and 2 bases, with 7 bases remaining between them. Germline values: CDR1 SNHLY, CDR2 FYNNEI. The CDR3 region is CASRGGNYGYTF. The CDR3 DNA reads as TGTGCCAGCAGGGGGGGGAACTATGGCTACACCTTC.